This T cell receptor (beta chain) was observed in a study of persistence of HIV-infected CD4 T cells (dated by TCRdb to 2020 to 2022). Study-level background: The study isolated CMV- and HIV-1 Gag-responding CD4+ T cells from ART-treated individuals to examine antigen-driven clonal expansion of HIV-1-infected cells. Suppressive ART had been received by participants for a median of roughly eight years. Peripheral blood samples of up to about 200 mL were obtained at multiple time points, with the exception of two participants, for whom leukapheresis was performed at a single time point. TCRbeta sequencing assessed the clonality of all cells in each sorted population, while proviral sequencing assessed the clonality of infected cells. For the TCR cluster analysis across participants, 8 participants were included for CMV and 7 participants for Gag.

The immunoSEQ hsTCRB assay version 4 in survey mode was used to sequence TCRbeta repertoires from genomic DNA. Genomic DNA was diluted to about 9.1 ng/uL, using up to 1 ug per sample for TCRbeta sequencing. The original methods were these. TCRbeta data were analyzed in ImmunoSeq Analyzer 3.0, with diversity computed on productive nucleotide rearrangements. Using the Immunarch R package, lower-bound TCR diversity was estimated with the improved Chao index and clonality was estimated with the Gini coefficient. Different nucleotide rearrangements encoding the same CDR3beta amino acid sequence were treated as distinct clonotypes. Differential abundance analysis found TCRbeta sequences that were significantly enriched in antigen-responding cells compared with anti-CD3/anti-CD28-activated cells. GLIPH2 grouped TCRs by predicted peptide-MHC specificity, both within each participant and across combined participant data sets. The source is immuneACCESS, and TCRdb retained only in-frame sequences with V and J called. Part of the clones is not carried over; for the studies checked, unresolved V genes explain less than half of this, and the remainder is unexplained. That table furnishes V, J and clone size, whereas the DNA furnished D and trimming. For this sample there are 50,000 or so clones; more than 70% appear just once. The top ten hold 3% of the sample.

Findings and caveats that apply to the study as a whole: TCRbeta richness in CMV- and Gag-responding cells was significantly lower than in anti-CD3/anti-CD28-responding cells; CMV-responding cells had higher oligoclonality than CD3/CD28-stimulated and Gag-responding cells. Restriction of bulk TCR analyses to the rare CMV-responding cells that actually carried HIV-1 proviruses was not possible. The study involved few individuals and tested only a limited range of antigens. Enrichment of degenerate expanded CDR3beta sequences was found in antigen-responding cells, suggesting convergent selection of CD4+ responses to CMV and Gag. A correlation was observed between TCR oligoclonality and proviral oligoclonality within the same sorted populations.

Turning to this clone: Its antigen has not been determined. The sample holds no much larger clone one base away, and base qualities are not on file.

Taken with the paper, the label for treatment or condition translates to: suppressive antiretroviral therapy. Lysates of CMV-infected fibroblasts were used at about 9.2 ug/mL for cell stimulation. Memory CD4+ T cells that did not respond, being CD40L-negative, CD69-negative and CD45RO-high, were sorted as memory populations depleted of antigen-responding cells. Participants were HIV-1-infected adults who started suppressive ART during chronic infection. For at least 4 years, participants had undetectable plasma HIV-1 RNA, below 50 copies/mL. To be included, a participant needed positive CMV serology and a CD4+ T cell count above 400 cells/uL. Before stimulation, PBMCs were isolated using density centrifugation and then depleted of CD8+ T cells. For roughly 17 hours, CD8-depleted PBMCs were stimulated with anti-CD28/CD49d costimulation, a CD40-blocking antibody, and enfuvirtide, which was added to prevent new infections. Cells were sorted on a Beckman Coulter MoFlo Legacy or XDP sorter, with propidium iodide excluding dead cells. Genomic DNA was extracted using the QIAamp DNA Mini Kit for samples with more than one million cells and using the Quick-DNA Microprep Kit for all other samples.

The CDR3 runs 12 residues from the cysteine to the phenylalanine. Only the CDR3 DNA stays, 36 bases, in frame from base 1. Trimming takes 5 bases from V and 2 bases from J, and the germline ends sit 10 bases apart. CDR1 and CDR2 (SQVTM, ANQGSEA) derive from the germline V gene. Source: CD4+ T cells sorted from PBMCs after approximately 19-hour stimulation, taken from a patient who received antiretroviral therapy. The cell subset or site label corresponds to: CD40L-CD69- CD45RO-high memory CD4 T cells not responding to CMV lysate. The V and J segments used are TRBV29-1 and TRBJ2-7; the D segment is perhaps TRBD1 or TRBD2, each sharing 6 matched bases. The sequence was collected from an adult man with HIV who was CMV-seropositive. Here the CDR3 is given as CSVRRGPYEQYF. The nucleotides are TGCAGCGTTCGACGGGGGCCCTACGAGCAGTACTTC.